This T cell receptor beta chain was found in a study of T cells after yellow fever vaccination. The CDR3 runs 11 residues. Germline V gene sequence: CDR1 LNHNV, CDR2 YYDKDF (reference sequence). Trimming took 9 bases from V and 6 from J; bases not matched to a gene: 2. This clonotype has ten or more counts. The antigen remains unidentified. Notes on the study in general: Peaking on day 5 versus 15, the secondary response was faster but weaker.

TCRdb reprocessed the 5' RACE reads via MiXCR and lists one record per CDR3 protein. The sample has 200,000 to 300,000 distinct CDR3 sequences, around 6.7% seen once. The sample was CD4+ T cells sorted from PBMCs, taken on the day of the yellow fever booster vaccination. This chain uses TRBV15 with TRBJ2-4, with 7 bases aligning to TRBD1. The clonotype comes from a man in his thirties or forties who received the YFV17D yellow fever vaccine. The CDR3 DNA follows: TGTGCCACACGGGACAGAAACATTCAGTACTTC. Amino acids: CATRDRNIQYF.